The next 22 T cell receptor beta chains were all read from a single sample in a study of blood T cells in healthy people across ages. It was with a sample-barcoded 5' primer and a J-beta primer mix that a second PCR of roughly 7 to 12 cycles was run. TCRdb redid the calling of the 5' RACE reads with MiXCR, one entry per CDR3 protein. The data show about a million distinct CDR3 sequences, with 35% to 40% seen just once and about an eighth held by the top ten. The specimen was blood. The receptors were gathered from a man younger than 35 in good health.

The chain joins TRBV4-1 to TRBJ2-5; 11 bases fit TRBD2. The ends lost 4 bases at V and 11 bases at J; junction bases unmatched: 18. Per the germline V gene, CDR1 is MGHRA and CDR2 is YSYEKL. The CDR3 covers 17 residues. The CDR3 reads CASSLGLAEPSYFKQYF. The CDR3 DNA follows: TGCGCCAGCAGCCTGGGACTAGCGGAGCCTTCCTATTTTAAGCAGTACTTC.

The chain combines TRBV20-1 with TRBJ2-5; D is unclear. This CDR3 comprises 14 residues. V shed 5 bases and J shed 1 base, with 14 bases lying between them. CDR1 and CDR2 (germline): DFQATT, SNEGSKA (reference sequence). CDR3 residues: CSAPSSMFQETQYF. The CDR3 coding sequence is TGCAGTGCTCCCTCCAGTATGTTCCAAGAGACCCAGTACTTC.

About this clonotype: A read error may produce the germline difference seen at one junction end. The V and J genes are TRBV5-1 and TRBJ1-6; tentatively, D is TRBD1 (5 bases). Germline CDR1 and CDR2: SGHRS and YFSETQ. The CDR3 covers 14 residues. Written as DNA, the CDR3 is TGTGCCAGCAGTGGATTGCCAGGGTCCTCACCCCTCCACTTT. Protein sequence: CASSGLPGSSPLHF.

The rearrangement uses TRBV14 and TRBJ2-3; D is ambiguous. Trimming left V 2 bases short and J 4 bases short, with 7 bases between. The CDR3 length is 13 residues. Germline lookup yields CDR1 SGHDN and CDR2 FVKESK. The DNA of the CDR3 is TGTGCCAGCAGCCAAAGGGCCCCAGATACGCAGTATTTT. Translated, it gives CASSQRAPDTQYF.

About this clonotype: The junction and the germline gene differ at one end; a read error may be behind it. The CDR3 DNA sequence: TGTACCAGCAGTTACCAACAGGGTATTGACTACAATGAGCAGTTCTTC. Protein product: CTSSYQQGIDYNEQFF. The rearrangement links TRBV6-2 or TRBV6-3 to TRBJ2-1; perhaps TRBD1 as D (6 bases). Germline V lookup: CDR1 MNHEY, CDR2 SVGEGT. This CDR3 region has 16 residues.

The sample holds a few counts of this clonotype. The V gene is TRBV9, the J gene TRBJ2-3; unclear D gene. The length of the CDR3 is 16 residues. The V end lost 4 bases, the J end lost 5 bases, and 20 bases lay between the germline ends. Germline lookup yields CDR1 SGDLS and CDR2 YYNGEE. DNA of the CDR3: TGTGCCAGCAGCCCCGTTGGGCTAGGGTTCATAGATACGCAGTATTTT. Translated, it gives CASSPVGLGFIDTQYF.

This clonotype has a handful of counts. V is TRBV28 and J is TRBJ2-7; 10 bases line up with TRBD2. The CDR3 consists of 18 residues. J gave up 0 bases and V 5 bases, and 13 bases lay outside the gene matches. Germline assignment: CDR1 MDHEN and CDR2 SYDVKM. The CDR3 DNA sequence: TGTGCCAGCAGTCACCCCGTCTCTAGCGGGAGCAGCTCCTACGAGCAGTACTTC. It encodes CASSHPVSSGSSSYEQYF.

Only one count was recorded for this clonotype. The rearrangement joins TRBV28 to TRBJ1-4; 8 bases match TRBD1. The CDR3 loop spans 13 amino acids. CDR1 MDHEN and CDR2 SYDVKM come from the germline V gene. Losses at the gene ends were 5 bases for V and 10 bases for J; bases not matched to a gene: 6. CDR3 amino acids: CASSRQGKGKLFF. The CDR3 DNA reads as TGTGCCAGCAGTAGACAGGGGAAGGGAAAACTGTTTTTT.

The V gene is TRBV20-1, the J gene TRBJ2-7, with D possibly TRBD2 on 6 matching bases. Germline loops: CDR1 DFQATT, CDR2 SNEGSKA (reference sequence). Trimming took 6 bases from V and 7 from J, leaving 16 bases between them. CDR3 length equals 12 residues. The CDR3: CSAEGRNNEQYF. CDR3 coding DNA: TGCAGTGCGGAGGGACGAAACAATGAGCAGTACTTC.

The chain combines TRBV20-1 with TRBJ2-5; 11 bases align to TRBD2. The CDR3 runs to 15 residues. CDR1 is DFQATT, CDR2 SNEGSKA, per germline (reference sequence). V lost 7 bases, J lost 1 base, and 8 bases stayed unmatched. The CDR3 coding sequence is TGCAGTGGCCTACTAGCGGGGGTTTCCCAAGAGACCCAGTACTTC. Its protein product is CSGLLAGVSQETQYF.

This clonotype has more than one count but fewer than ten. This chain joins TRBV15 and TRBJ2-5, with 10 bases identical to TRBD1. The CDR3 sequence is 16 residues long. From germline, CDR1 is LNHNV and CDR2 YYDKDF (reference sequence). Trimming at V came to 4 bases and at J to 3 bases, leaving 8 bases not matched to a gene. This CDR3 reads CATSTGTGVEKETQYF. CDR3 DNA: TGTGCCACCAGCACTGGGACAGGGGTTGAAAAAGAGACCCAGTACTTC.

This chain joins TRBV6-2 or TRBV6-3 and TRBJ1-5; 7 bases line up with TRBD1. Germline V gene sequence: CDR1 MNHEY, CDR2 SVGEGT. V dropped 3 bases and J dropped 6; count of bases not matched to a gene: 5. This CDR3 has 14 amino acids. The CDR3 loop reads CASSYEGASQPQHF. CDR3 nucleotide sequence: TGTGCCAGCAGTTATGAGGGGGCTAGTCAGCCCCAGCATTTT.

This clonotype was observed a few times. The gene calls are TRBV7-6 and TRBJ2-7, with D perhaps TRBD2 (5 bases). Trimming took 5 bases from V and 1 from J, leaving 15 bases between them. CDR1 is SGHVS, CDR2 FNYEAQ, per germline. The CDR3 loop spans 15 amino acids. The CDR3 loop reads CASSPWTEPSYEQYF. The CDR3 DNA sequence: TGTGCCAGCAGCCCATGGACTGAGCCATCCTACGAGCAGTACTTC.

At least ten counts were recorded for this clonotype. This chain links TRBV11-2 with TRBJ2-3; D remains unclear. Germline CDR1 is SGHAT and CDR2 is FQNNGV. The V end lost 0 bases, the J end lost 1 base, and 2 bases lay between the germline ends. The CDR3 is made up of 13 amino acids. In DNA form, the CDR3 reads TGTGCCAGCAGCTTAGAGCGCACAGATACGCAGTATTTT. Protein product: CASSLERTDTQYF. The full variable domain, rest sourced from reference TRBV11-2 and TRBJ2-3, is EAGVAQSPRYKIIEKRQSVAFWCNPISGHATLYWYQQILGQGPKLLIQFQNNGVVDDSQLPKDRFSAERLKGVDSTLKIQPAKLEDSAVYLCASSLERTDTQYFGPGTRLTVL.

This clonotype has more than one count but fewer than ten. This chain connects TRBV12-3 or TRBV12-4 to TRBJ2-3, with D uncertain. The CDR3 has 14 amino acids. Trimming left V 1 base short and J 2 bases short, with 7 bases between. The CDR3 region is CASSLEQNTDTQYF. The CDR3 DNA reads TGTGCCAGCAGTTTAGAACAGAACACAGATACGCAGTATTTT.

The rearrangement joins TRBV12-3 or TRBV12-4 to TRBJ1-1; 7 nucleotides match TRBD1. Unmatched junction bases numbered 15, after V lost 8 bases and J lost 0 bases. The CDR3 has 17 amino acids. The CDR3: CASGDRDRFVMNTEAFF. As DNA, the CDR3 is TGTGCCAGCGGAGACAGGGACCGATTTGTCATGAACACTGAAGCTTTCTTT.

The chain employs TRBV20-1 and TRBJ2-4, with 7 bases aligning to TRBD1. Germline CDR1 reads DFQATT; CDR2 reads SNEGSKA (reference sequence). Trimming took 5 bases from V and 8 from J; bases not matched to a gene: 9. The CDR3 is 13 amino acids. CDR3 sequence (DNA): TGCAGTGCTCCTATCCGGGACAGTGACATTCAGTACTTC. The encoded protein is CSAPIRDSDIQYF.

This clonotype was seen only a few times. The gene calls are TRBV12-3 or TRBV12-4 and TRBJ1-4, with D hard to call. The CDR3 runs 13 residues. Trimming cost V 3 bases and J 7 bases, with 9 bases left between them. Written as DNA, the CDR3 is TGTGCCAGCAGTTTTTGGCAGCTTGAAAAACTGTTTTTT. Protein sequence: CASSFWQLEKLFF.

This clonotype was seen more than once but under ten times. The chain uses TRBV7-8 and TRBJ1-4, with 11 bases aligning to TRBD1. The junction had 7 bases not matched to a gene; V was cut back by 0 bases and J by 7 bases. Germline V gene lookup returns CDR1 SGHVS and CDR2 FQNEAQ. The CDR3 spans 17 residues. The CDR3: CASSLAGRDRGSEKLFF. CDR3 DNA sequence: TGTGCCAGCAGCTTAGCGGGACGGGACAGGGGGTCTGAAAAACTGTTTTTT.

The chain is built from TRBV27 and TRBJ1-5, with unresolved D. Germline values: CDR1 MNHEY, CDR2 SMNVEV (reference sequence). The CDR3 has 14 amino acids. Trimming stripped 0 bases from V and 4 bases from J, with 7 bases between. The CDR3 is CASSLSRLNQPQHF. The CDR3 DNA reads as TGTGCCAGCAGTTTATCGAGGCTGAATCAGCCCCAGCATTTT.

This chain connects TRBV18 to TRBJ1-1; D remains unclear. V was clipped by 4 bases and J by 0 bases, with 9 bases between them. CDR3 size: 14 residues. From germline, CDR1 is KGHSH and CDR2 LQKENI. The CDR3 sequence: CASSRRSLNTEAFF. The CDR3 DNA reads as TGTGCCAGCTCACGACGGTCCCTGAACACTGAAGCTTTCTTT.

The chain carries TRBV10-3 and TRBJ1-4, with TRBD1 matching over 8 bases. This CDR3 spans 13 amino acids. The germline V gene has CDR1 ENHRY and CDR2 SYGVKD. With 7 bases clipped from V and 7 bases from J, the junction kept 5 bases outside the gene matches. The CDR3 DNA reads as TGTGCCATCACTTACAGGGGGGGTGAAAAACTGTTTTTT. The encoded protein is CAITYRGGEKLFF.